The 24 T cell receptor beta chains presented below share a single source sample, sequenced in a study of blood T cells in healthy people across ages. A J-beta primer mix and a sample-barcoded 5' primer were used in a second PCR of roughly 6 to 11 cycles. TCRdb fed the 5' RACE reads into MiXCR, producing one record per CDR3 protein. Of hundreds of thousands of distinct CDR3 sequences listed, roughly 48% were seen once; the top ten hold over 10%. Sequenced input: blood. These receptors all come from a man aged 25-40 years in good health.

V and J are TRBV6-1 and TRBJ1-2, with 8 bases fitting TRBD1. In germline, CDR1 is MNHNS, CDR2 SASEGT. CDR3 length equals 14 residues. V shed 8 bases and J 4 bases; nucleotides not matched to a gene: 9. The chain's CDR3 is CASAPDRASYGYTF. CDR3 sequence (DNA): TGTGCCAGCGCCCCGGACAGGGCCTCCTATGGCTACACCTTC.

The CDR3 sequence is CASSLGDREGETQYF. CDR3 nucleotide sequence: TGTGCCAGCAGCTTAGGAGACAGGGAAGGCGAGACCCAGTACTTC. V usage is TRBV7-2 and J usage is TRBJ2-7; 7 nucleotides line up with TRBD1. The J call is in doubt because the DNA end fits TRBJ2-5 better. This CDR3 is 15 amino acids long. In germline, CDR1 is SGHTA, CDR2 FQGNSA.

The genes are TRBV28 and TRBJ2-1, with 7 positions matching TRBD2. V trimming: 5 bases; J trimming: 1 base; junction bases outside the gene matches: 11. The CDR3 is 17 amino acids. From germline, CDR1 is MDHEN and CDR2 SYDVKM. The DNA for the CDR3 is TGTGCCAGCAGTAGGTCCCCCGGCGGGGGTTCCTACAATGAGCAGTTCTTC. The encoded protein is CASSRSPGGGSYNEQFF.

The chain combines TRBV15 with TRBJ2-3; tentative D call: TRBD2 (5 bases). The V gene lost 3 bases and the J gene lost 3 bases, with 10 bases spanning the gap. This CDR3 is 14 amino acids long. CDR1 and CDR2 from the germline V gene are LNHNV and YYDKDF (reference sequence). DNA of the CDR3: TGTGCCACCAGCAGTGACCGGGGTACAGATACGCAGTATTTT. Translated: CATSSDRGTDTQYF. The entire variable domain, with the rest obtained from reference TRBV15 and TRBJ2-3, is as follows: DAMVIQNPRYQVTQFGKPVTLSCSQTLNHNVMYWYQQKSSQAPKLLFHYYDKDFNNEADTPDNFQSRRPNTSFCFLDIRSPGLGDTAMYLCATSSDRGTDTQYFGPGTRLTVL.

In its sample, this clonotype was seen many times. This chain uses TRBV7-2 with TRBJ1-1, with D possibly matching TRBD1 (6 bases). CDR1 and CDR2 (germline): SGHTA, FQGNSA. V was shortened by 1 base and J by 4 bases, with 10 bases between the two germline ends. The CDR3 runs 14 residues. The CDR3 coding sequence is TGTGCCAGCAGCTTAGTGGGGGCGGGCACTGAAGCTTTCTTT. This codes for CASSLVGAGTEAFF.

The chain links TRBV2 to TRBJ1-2, with a weak D call TRBD1 (5 bases). V was shortened by 4 bases and J by 4 bases, with 16 bases between the two germline ends. The CDR3 has 15 amino acids. CDR1 SNHLY and CDR2 FYNNEI come from the germline V gene. CDR3 in amino acids: CASSVSEQVAYGYTF. The DNA of the CDR3 is TGTGCCAGCAGTGTCTCGGAACAGGTGGCCTATGGCTACACCTTC.

The chain couples TRBV4-1 to TRBJ1-6, with TRBD1 matching over 10 bases. Germline CDR1 and CDR2: MGHRA and YSYEKL. Unmatched junction bases numbered 3, after V lost 3 bases and J lost 7 bases. CDR3 length: 15 residues. The CDR3 DNA reads TGCGCCAGCAGCCAGACAGGGGGCCTCAATTCACCCCTCCACTTT. This codes for CASSQTGGLNSPLHF.

The chain is built from TRBV12-3 or TRBV12-4 and TRBJ1-2; TRBD1 is a possible D gene (5 bases). V shed 6 bases and J shed 4 bases, with 15 bases lying between them. CDR3 length equals 14 residues. DNA of the CDR3: TGTGCCAGCAGCGACGGCCTTGGGGGCTATGGCTACACCTTC. Protein sequence: CASSDGLGGYGYTF.

The chain uses TRBV27 and TRBJ2-7; the D call may be TRBD1 or TRBD2 (5 bases each). CDR3 size: 15 residues. V lost 3 bases and J 3 bases, leaving 15 bases between the germline ends. CDR1 MNHEY and CDR2 SMNVEV come from the germline V gene (reference sequence). CDR3 loop: CASSLGDGLIYEQYF. The CDR3 nucleotides read TGTGCCAGCAGTTTGGGGGACGGACTGATCTACGAGCAGTACTTC.

The chain joins TRBV5-1 to TRBJ2-7; 9 bases line up with TRBD1. The CDR3 has 16 amino acids. With 5 bases clipped from V and 1 base from J, the junction kept 10 bases outside the gene matches. From germline, CDR1 is SGHRS and CDR2 YFSETQ. The CDR3 nucleotides are TGCGCCAGCAGTAGGGGACAGGGAGAGATTTCCTACGAGCAGTACTTC. Translated: CASSRGQGEISYEQYF.

This rearrangement joins TRBV21-1 to TRBJ2-5; the tabulated D call, TRBD1, remains unverified against the DNA. The J call could be wrong; TRBJ2-7 is a better fit for the DNA end. TRBV21-1 is labeled a pseudogene. The CDR3 is 12 amino acids. CDR3 sequence reads: CASSKGSHEQYF. As DNA, the CDR3 is TGTGCCAGCAGCAAGGGGTCCCACGAGCAGTACTTC.

This clonotype was detected a few times. For the CDR3, the DNA is TGTGCCAGCAGCTTATCTACTAGCGGCTCCTACAATGAGCAGTTCTTC. Its translation is CASSLSTSGSYNEQFF. The rearrangement uses TRBV7-6 and TRBJ2-1; TRBD2 aligns across 8 bases. The CDR3 length is 16 residues. Per the germline V gene, CDR1 is SGHVS and CDR2 is FNYEAQ. V lost 2 bases, J lost 0 bases, and 3 bases stayed unmatched.

CDR3 DNA: TGTGCCAGCAGCCAAGAGGGGAGATTTGGCTACACCTTC. Protein sequence: CASSQEGRFGYTF. V and J are TRBV3-1 and TRBJ1-2; no firm D call. This CDR3 has 13 amino acids. V gave up 0 bases and J gave up 7 bases, with 9 bases separating them. Germline-derived CDR1 and CDR2 are LGHDT and YNNKEL (reference sequence).

This clonotype was detected only a few times. The chain joins TRBV6-2 or TRBV6-3 to TRBJ2-7; 8 nucleotides agree with TRBD1. The V gene's germline CDR1 is MNHEY and CDR2 SVGEGT. J lost 5 bases, V lost 2 bases, and 11 bases had no gene match. The CDR3 is made up of 16 amino acids. The CDR3 coding sequence is TGTGCCAGCAGTTACCTGACCGGACAGGGTAGCGACGAGCAGTACTTC. Translation gives CASSYLTGQGSDEQYF.

The V and J genes are TRBV4-3 and TRBJ2-7; tentatively, D is TRBD2 (5 bases). CDR1 and CDR2 (germline): LGHNA, YSLEER. V was trimmed by 4 bases and J by 7 bases, leaving 20 bases between them. The CDR3 sequence is 15 residues long. The DNA of the CDR3 is TGCGCCAGCAGCCCCGGACTCACCCCTACGTGGGAGCAGTACTTC. It codes for CASSPGLTPTWEQYF.

The genes are TRBV6-1 and TRBJ1-2; D call uncertain. Germline-derived CDR1 and CDR2 are MNHNS and SASEGT. This CDR3 spans 13 amino acids. Deletions cut 0 bases from V and 3 bases from J, with 5 bases between. The CDR3 here is CASSEAGYYGYTF. The CDR3 DNA reads as TGTGCCAGCAGTGAAGCGGGATACTATGGCTACACCTTC.

This clonotype appeared a few times. V is TRBV12-3 or TRBV12-4 and J is TRBJ1-1; 7 nucleotides align to TRBD1. With V trimmed by 7 bases and J by 8 bases, 22 bases remained unmatched. This CDR3 region has 17 residues. In DNA form, the CDR3 reads TGTGCCAGCACCACCCGTAGGGGAAACAGGGGAACAGCGGAAGCTTTCTTT. It codes for CASTTRRGNRGTAEAFF.

J is TRBJ1-1 and V is TRBV2; possibly TRBD1 for D (6 bases). Trimming removed 3 bases from V and 5 bases from J, with 22 bases in between. The CDR3 runs to 17 residues. The V gene's germline CDR1 is SNHLY and CDR2 FYNNEI. The CDR3 loop reads CASSDDIVGGRGTEAFF. The DNA of the CDR3 is TGTGCCAGCAGTGATGATATTGTAGGGGGTCGGGGAACTGAAGCTTTCTTT.

Only a few counts were recorded for this clonotype. This rearrangement joins TRBV5-1 to TRBJ1-1; D not certain. The CDR3 runs 15 residues. Trimming took off 3 bases at V and 0 bases at J, with 12 bases between the two ends. Per germline, CDR1 SGHRS and CDR2 YFSETQ. CDR3 region: CASSSPRQMNTEAFF. In DNA form, the CDR3 reads TGCGCCAGCAGCTCCCCTCGCCAGATGAACACTGAAGCTTTCTTT.

The rearrangement links TRBV27 to TRBJ2-4; no clear D. The DNA matches TRBJ2-7 better at its end, which makes the J call doubtful. Per the germline V gene, CDR1 is MNHEY and CDR2 is SMNVEV (reference sequence). The CDR3 totals 16 residues. CDR3 in DNA: TGTGCCAGCAGTTTATCTATAGGTCCCCTAATAGACGAGCAGTACTTC. Translation gives CASSLSIGPLIDEQYF.

The V and J genes are TRBV7-2 and TRBJ1-2; 10 bases align to TRBD1. V trimming: 5 bases; J trimming: 3 bases; junction bases outside the gene matches: 9. In germline, CDR1 is SGHTA, CDR2 FQGNSA. This CDR3 comprises 16 residues. The CDR3 nucleotides are TGTGCCAGCAGCACTAGACAGGGGGCGTTAGACTATGGCTACACCTTC. It encodes CASSTRQGALDYGYTF.

The chain recombines TRBV20-1 with TRBJ2-7; 9 bases agree with TRBD2. The germline V gene encodes CDR1 DFQATT and CDR2 SNEGSKA (reference sequence). With 5 bases clipped from V and 5 bases from J, the junction kept 7 bases outside the gene matches. The length of the CDR3 is 13 residues. CDR3 DNA sequence: TGCAGTGCTCAAAGAGGACTAGCGAACGAGCAGTACTTC. Encoded protein: CSAQRGLANEQYF.

This clonotype was seen just once. The chain couples TRBV15 to TRBJ2-7; D is perhaps TRBD2 (5 bases). The CDR3 totals 13 residues. Trimming took off 0 bases at V and 6 bases at J, with 9 bases between the two ends. CDR1 is LNHNV, CDR2 YYDKDF, per germline (reference sequence). CDR3 sequence: CATSRDRGREQYF. The CDR3 DNA follows: TGTGCCACCAGCAGAGATCGGGGTCGCGAGCAGTACTTC.

This clonotype was counted between two and nine times. The rearrangement uses TRBV18 and TRBJ2-7; 8 nucleotides align to TRBD2. Trimming removed 3 bases from V and 2 bases from J; junction bases left unmatched: 6. Germline V CDR1 and CDR2: KGHSH, LQKENI. CDR3 length: 15 amino acids. CDR3 DNA: TGTGCCAGCTCACCCCTACTAGCGGTGGCCTACGAGCAGTACTTC. Amino acids: CASSPLLAVAYEQYF.